Each of the 21 T cell receptor beta chains below was sequenced from the same sample in a study of blood T cell repertoires in COVID-19. Libraries were prepared by immunoSEQ multiplex PCR; TCRdb keeps only in-frame clonotypes and omits some of them. The table has about 44,000 clones, 70% to 90% seen once. Sequenced input: peripheral blood. These receptors were obtained from a man in his 70s with active COVID-19.

V usage is TRBV3-1 (or the pseudogene TRBV3-2) and J usage is TRBJ2-5; perhaps TRBD2 as D (6 bases). CDR3 length: 14 amino acids. Germline V lookup: CDR1 LGHDT, CDR2 YNNKEL (reference sequence). Trimming took 6 bases from V and 1 from J, leaving 12 bases between them. CDR3 residues: CASSSLASQETQYF. The CDR3 bases are TGTGCCAGCAGTTCCCTAGCGAGCCAAGAGACCCAGTACTTC.

This chain links TRBV4-2 with TRBJ2-1; D possibly corresponds to TRBD2 (7 bases). Trimming cost V 0 bases and J 9 bases, with 18 bases left between them. CDR3 length: 16 residues. Germline V gives CDR1 LGHNA, CDR2 YNFKEQ. In DNA, the CDR3 is TGTGCCAGCAGCCAAGATTCCGAGGGGGGGCGTGGTGAGCAGTTCTTC. Protein product: CASSQDSEGGRGEQFF.

The chain uses TRBV6-6 and TRBJ2-3; 14 bases map to TRBD2. Per germline, CDR1 MNHNY and CDR2 SVGAGI (reference sequence). V trimming: 5 bases; J trimming: 3 bases; junction bases outside the gene matches: 7. This CDR3 comprises 17 residues. The CDR3 protein is CASSPTSGGAGTDTQYF. The CDR3 DNA reads TGTGCCAGCAGTCCGACTAGCGGGGGGGCGGGGACAGATACGCAGTATTTT.

CDR3 sequence: CASKLDQGRIGFF. CDR3 coding DNA: TGTGCCAGCAAGCTCGACCAAGGGAGGATTGGGTTCTTC. The chain carries TRBV12-3 or TRBV12-4 and TRBJ2-1, with a weak D call TRBD2 (6 bases). CDR3 length: 13 residues. V lost 7 bases and J 15 bases, leaving 22 bases between the germline ends.

This chain uses TRBV3-1 (or the pseudogene TRBV3-2) with TRBJ2-3; 7 nucleotides match TRBD1. Germline V CDR1 and CDR2: LGHDT, YNNKEL (reference sequence). The CDR3 runs to 15 residues. Trimming took 5 bases from V and 2 from J; bases not matched to a gene: 7. CDR3 sequence reads: CASSGDEGATDTQYF. The CDR3 nucleotides are TGTGCCAGCAGCGGGGACGAGGGGGCCACAGATACGCAGTATTTT.

This chain connects TRBV5-1 to TRBJ2-5, with 7 bases identical to TRBD1. Unmatched junction bases numbered 3, after V lost 2 bases and J lost 2 bases. The CDR3 extends over 14 amino acids. In germline, CDR1 is SGHRS, CDR2 YFSETQ. The CDR3: CASSFWDRQETQYF. The CDR3 nucleotides are TGCGCCAGCAGCTTTTGGGACAGACAAGAGACCCAGTACTTC.

The rearrangement uses TRBV5-1 and TRBJ1-1; D gene ambiguous. The V end lost 5 bases, the J end lost 3 bases, and 14 bases lay between the germline ends. The V gene's germline CDR1 is SGHRS and CDR2 YFSETQ. The CDR3 runs 14 residues. CDR3 loop: CASREAVGDTEAFF. Written as DNA, the CDR3 is TGCGCCAGCAGGGAGGCAGTGGGAGACACTGAAGCTTTCTTT.

A single count supports this clone. The rearrangement joins TRBV3-1 (or the pseudogene TRBV3-2) to TRBJ1-1; 7 nucleotides align to TRBD1. Germline CDR1 LGHDT, CDR2 YNNKEL (reference sequence). There are 15 residues in the CDR3. Trimming cost V 6 bases and J 6 bases; bases outside gene matches: 13. CDR3 amino acids: CASRPRQGADPEAFF. CDR3 coding DNA: TGTGCCAGCAGGCCAAGACAGGGCGCGGATCCTGAAGCTTTCTTT.

The genes are TRBV5-8 and TRBJ1-3, with D maybe TRBD1 (6 bases). CDR3 length equals 17 residues. Trimming shortened V by 1 base and J by 4 bases, and 18 bases separated the two germline ends. In germline, CDR1 is SGHTS, CDR2 YDEGEE. This chain's CDR3 is CASSLRPGGPVGNTIYF. DNA for the CDR3: TGTGCCAGCAGCTTGCGGCCGGGGGGGCCGGTAGGAAACACCATATATTTT.

This sequence joins TRBV7-9 and TRBJ2-1, with a tentative D call TRBD1 (6 bases). CDR3 length: 13 residues. The V gene lost 1 base and the J gene lost 8 bases, with 9 bases spanning the gap. The V gene's germline CDR1 is SEHNR and CDR2 FQNEAQ (reference sequence). CDR3 amino acids: CASSLEQGDEQFF. CDR3 bases: TGTGCCAGCAGCTTAGAACAGGGCGATGAGCAGTTCTTC.

The chain is built from TRBV7-6 and TRBJ2-1, with 8 bases identical to TRBD2. CDR1 SGHVS and CDR2 FNYEAQ come from the germline V gene. V was pared by 5 bases and J by 6 bases, with 9 bases of the junction left unmatched. The CDR3 is 15 residues long. Written as DNA, the CDR3 is TGTGCCAGCAGCCCGGGGGGGCCAGCGAGCAATGAGCAGTTCTTC. Translating it yields CASSPGGPASNEQFF.

This clone was picked up a small number of times. The chain links TRBV18 to TRBJ1-5; D gene ambiguous. Trimming removed 3 bases at V and 1 base at J, with 16 bases between. Germline V gene data show CDR1 as KGHSH and CDR2 as LQKENI. This CDR3 is 17 amino acids long. This chain's CDR3 is CASSPLARTGSNQPQHF. CDR3 coding DNA: TGTGCCAGCTCACCCCTGGCGAGGACGGGGAGCAATCAGCCCCAGCATTTT.

The rearrangement uses TRBV27 and TRBJ1-5; D ambiguous. CDR1 and CDR2 from the germline V gene are MNHEY and SMNVEV (reference sequence). Between the trimmed V and J ends, which lost 5 bases and 2 bases, there was a span of 16 bases. The CDR3 contains 16 residues. The CDR3 bases are TGTGCCAGCAGTCCCGTTACCAAGTCGGGCAATCAGCCCCAGCATTTT. It translates to CASSPVTKSGNQPQHF.

V gene TRBV5-8 combines with J gene TRBJ1-3, with D unclear. Trimming took off 0 bases at V and 0 bases at J, with 19 bases between the two ends. CDR1 is SGHTS and CDR2 is YDEGEE in the germline V gene. CDR3 size: 19 residues. CDR3 loop: CASSLDEVSTLYSGNTIYF. CDR3 bases: TGTGCCAGCAGCTTGGATGAGGTCAGCACTCTTTACTCTGGAAACACCATATATTTT.

The genes are TRBV7-2 and TRBJ2-3; the match to TRBD2 covers 10 bases. The CDR3 is 17 amino acids. The V gene end was trimmed by 5 bases and the J gene end by 2 bases; junction bases not matched to a gene: 10. The germline gives CDR1 SGHTA, CDR2 FQGNSA. The CDR3 region has the DNA TGTGCCAGCAGCCTATCTAGCGGGGGCCGCATCACAGATACGCAGTATTTT. Residues: CASSLSSGGRITDTQYF.

This clone was recorded only once. The chain has TRBV5-6 and TRBJ2-7; the match to TRBD2 covers 9 bases. V was clipped by 3 bases and J by 6 bases; unmatched bases: 7. This CDR3 contains 14 residues. Germline lookup yields CDR1 SGHDT and CDR2 YYEEEE. CDR3 loop: CASSWAGGLGEQYF. The CDR3 DNA reads as TGTGCCAGCAGCTGGGCGGGGGGGCTAGGCGAGCAGTACTTC.

The chain combines TRBV3-1 (or the pseudogene TRBV3-2) with TRBJ2-2, with D perhaps TRBD1 (5 bases). Germline-derived CDR1 and CDR2 are LGHDT and YNNKEL (reference sequence). This CDR3 has 17 amino acids. The germline V and J ends were trimmed by 4 bases and 3 bases, with 18 bases remaining between them. In DNA, the CDR3 is TGTGCCAGCAGCCTAACTGGGGCCAGTATTGACACCGGGGAGCTGTTTTTT. Translated: CASSLTGASIDTGELFF.

The gene calls are TRBV19 and TRBJ2-7; 7 nucleotides match TRBD1. J lost 0 bases, V lost 6 bases, and 5 bases had no gene match. The CDR3 has 14 residues. Germline V gene lookup returns CDR1 LNHDA and CDR2 SQIVND (reference sequence). The CDR3 coding sequence is TGTGCCAGTAGATCCGCAGGGGGCTCCTACGAGCAGTACTTC. This sequence encodes CASRSAGGSYEQYF.

The rearrangement uses TRBV7-8 and TRBJ1-4; 11 nucleotides match TRBD1. Germline CDR1 reads SGHVS; CDR2 reads FQNEAQ. The CDR3 is made up of 18 amino acids. J was trimmed by 6 bases and V by 5 bases; bases with no gene match: 14. CDR3 region: CASSPLGDRGFRDEKLFF. CDR3 nucleotides: TGTGCCAGCAGCCCCCTCGGGGACAGGGGGTTCAGAGATGAAAAACTGTTTTTT. Supplemented by reference TRBV7-8 and TRBJ1-4, the full variable domain reads GAGVSQSPRYKVAKRGQDVALRCDPISGHVSLFWYQQALGQGPEFLTYFQNEAQLDKSGLPSDRFFAERPEGSVSTLKIQRTQQEDSAVYLCASSPLGDRGFRDEKLFFGSGTQLSVL.

In this sample, this clone turned up once. This chain uses TRBV3-1 (or the pseudogene TRBV3-2) with TRBJ1-4; D is ambiguous. Trimming took 1 base from V and 0 from J, leaving 12 bases between them. This CDR3 is 17 amino acids long. Germline V gene lookup returns CDR1 LGHDT and CDR2 YNNKEL (reference sequence). The CDR3 nucleotides read TGTGCCAGCAGCCAAGTTGCGGGATTTACAACTAATGAAAAACTGTTTTTT. It translates to CASSQVAGFTTNEKLFF.

The chain employs TRBV12-3 or TRBV12-4 and TRBJ2-7; D is unresolved. This CDR3 is 11 amino acids long. V lost 3 bases and J 5 bases, leaving 5 bases between the germline ends. This CDR3 is CASSFRDEQYF. CDR3 nucleotides: TGTGCCAGCAGTTTTCGGGACGAGCAGTACTTC.